This TCR beta chain was retrieved from a study of blood T cell repertoires in COVID-19. Turning to the study itself: Samples came from the United States, Italy and Spain, spanning acute and convalescent COVID-19. The analysed material was cDNA or gDNA that came from T cells, B-cell-depleted T cells, or PBMCs.

This CDR3 is 16 amino acids long. V dropped 5 bases and J dropped 1 base, with 12 bases sitting between them. The germline V gene encodes CDR1 MNHNY and CDR2 SVGAGI (reference sequence). Source study methods: Reference gene primer amplification yielded estimated nucleated cell counts. Profiling relied on immunoSEQ multiplex PCR, and the TCRdb table lists in-frame clones only, not all of them. The V and J calls and clone size were taken over from that table, and D and trimming were inferred from the DNA. The sample includes about 120,000 clones, around three quarters of them seen just once. This TCR was sampled from a man in his sixties or seventies with acute or convalescent COVID-19. This chain connects TRBV6-6 to TRBJ1-6, with D perhaps matching TRBD1 (5 bases). Input material: peripheral blood. CDR3 in amino acids: CASSRTDSSYNSPLHF. In DNA form, the CDR3 reads TGTGCCAGCAGTAGAACCGACAGTTCCTATAATTCACCCCTCCACTTT.